The present T cell receptor beta chain was sequenced within a study of Graves' ophthalmopathy and Graves' hyperthyroidism. Overall study: Samples of peripheral blood were obtained at initial diagnosis, prior to treatment of any kind. Whole-study findings and limits: Ophthalmopathy versus stable hyperthyroidism: 13-signature model gave just under 90% sensitivity, roughly 81% specificity.

Using RNA transcripts, the TCR beta CDR3 regions were amplified. HTBI primers were employed in first-round RT-PCR, then a second-round multiplex PCR followed. TCRdb re-called the multiplex PCR reads through MiXCR, storing one row per CDR3 protein. The table includes 400,000 to 450,000 distinct CDR3 sequences, around 20% detected once. This clonotype has a count of ten or more. No antigen is known for it. Germline loops: CDR1 KGHSH, CDR2 LQKENI. The V and J ends lost 2 bases and 5 bases, in that order; junction bases with no gene match: 3. This CDR3 has 13 amino acids. This clonotype was sampled from a woman between 18 and 29 years old with stable Graves' hyperthyroidism. What was sequenced was peripheral blood. The V gene is TRBV18, the J gene TRBJ2-7; 7 bases match TRBD1. The CDR3 DNA sequence: TGTGCCAGCTCACCAGGGGACAGCCACGAGCAGTACTTC. The encoded protein is CASSPGDSHEQYF.